Included here is one TCR beta chain sequence, with context. Its cognate antigen is unknown. The sample belongs to a study of cytomegalovirus exposure and HLA in healthy donors. Points from the study as a whole: A few V segments could not be told apart, such as TRBV6-2 and TRBV6-3, and were left out. Reportedly, diagnosis of cytomegalovirus status by the classifier showed high specificity and sensitivity. Researchers reportedly found TCR beta sequences accurately predicted most subjects' HLA-A and HLA-B alleles.

The PCR made use of 60 Vbeta and 13 Jbeta primers. Method: immunoSEQ multiplex PCR; TCRdb's copy keeps in-frame clones and lacks some. This table holds about 31,000 clones, about 83% found once. V was trimmed by 5 bases and J by 2 bases, leaving 11 bases between them. Germline-derived CDR1 and CDR2 are SGHTA and FQGNSA. The length of the CDR3 is 14 residues. The gene calls are TRBV7-2 and TRBJ2-3, with a weak D call TRBD1 (6 bases). The sample was PBMCs. The receptor comes from a boy between 5 and 17 years old in good health and CMV-seronegative. CDR3: CASSLGQNTDTQYF. The CDR3 DNA reads as TGTGCCAGCAGCCTCGGACAGAACACAGATACGCAGTATTTT.